This passage covers 16 T cell receptor beta chains from one sample sequenced in a study of cytomegalovirus exposure and HLA in healthy donors. The PCR employed 60 Vbeta primers together with 13 Jbeta primers. Sequenced by immunoSEQ multiplex PCR; TCRdb stores in-frame clones only, minus some. The table shows roughly 140,000 clones, with 65% to 85% occurring only once. The sequencing input was PBMCs. The receptor set was obtained from a woman between 40 and 50 years old in good health and CMV-seropositive.

The rearrangement uses TRBV9 and TRBJ1-1, with 8 positions matching TRBD1. Germline V gives CDR1 SGDLS, CDR2 YYNGEE. V was pared by 4 bases and J by 1 base, with 3 bases of the junction left unmatched. The CDR3 length is 14 residues. The CDR3 DNA is TGTGCCAGCAGCCCAGGGACAGGGAACACTGAAGCTTTCTTT. This gives the protein CASSPGTGNTEAFF.

The V call is TRBV4-1, the J call TRBJ2-7; a possible D gene is TRBD1 (6 bases). Per the germline V gene, CDR1 is MGHRA and CDR2 is YSYEKL. The V end was cut by 0 bases, the J end by 4 bases, with 13 bases between. The CDR3 contains 15 residues. CDR3 residues: CASSQEQGRSYEQYF. The CDR3 DNA reads TGCGCCAGCAGCCAAGAACAGGGCCGGTCTTACGAGCAGTACTTC.

The CDR3 nucleotides read TGCGCCAGCAGCCCCGGGACTAGCGGGGGCTTTTTGCAGTTCTTC. Its translation is CASSPGTSGGFLQFF. V is TRBV5-1 and J is TRBJ2-1; 14 bases fit TRBD2. The CDR3 loop spans 15 amino acids. CDR1 is SGHRS and CDR2 is YFSETQ in the germline V gene. V lost 4 bases, J lost 12 bases, and 9 bases stayed unmatched.

The chain carries TRBV2 and TRBJ1-1, with 8 bases aligning to TRBD1. The ends lost 5 bases at V and 4 bases at J; junction bases unmatched: 9. CDR3 length equals 15 residues. Germline V lookup: CDR1 SNHLY, CDR2 FYNNEI. CDR3 bases: TGTGCCAGCAGTACCAGGGGGCAAGGGAGCACTGAAGCTTTCTTT. Its protein is CASSTRGQGSTEAFF.

The CDR3 loop reads CASSATSGGTNEQFF. As DNA, the CDR3 is TGCGCCAGCAGCGCCACTAGCGGGGGGACGAATGAGCAGTTCTTC. The rearrangement joins TRBV5-1 to TRBJ2-1, with TRBD2 identical over 12 bases. Germline CDR1 SGHRS, CDR2 YFSETQ. V trimming: 4 bases; J trimming: 7 bases; junction bases outside the gene matches: 6. The length of the CDR3 is 15 residues.

A few counts support this clone. The rearrangement uses TRBV2 and TRBJ2-3, with 8 bases fitting TRBD2. Germline-derived CDR1 and CDR2 are SNHLY and FYNNEI. V was clipped by 3 bases and J by 2 bases; unmatched bases: 4. This CDR3 comprises 15 residues. CDR3 DNA sequence: TGTGCCAGCAGTGACCCGGGGGGGGTCACAGATACGCAGTATTTT. This sequence encodes CASSDPGGVTDTQYF.

CDR3 amino acids: CASSVSSEQFF. CDR3 sequence (DNA): TGTGCCAGCAGCGTTTCCTCGGAGCAGTTCTTC. V gene TRBV9 combines with J gene TRBJ2-1; D unclear. The V gene lost 2 bases and the J gene lost 10 bases, with 7 bases spanning the gap. Looked up from germline, CDR1 is SGDLS and CDR2 is YYNGEE. The CDR3 sequence is 11 residues long. Looking up the rest from reference TRBV9 and TRBJ2-1 gives the full variable domain: DSGVTQTPKHLITATGQRVTLRCSPRSGDLSVYWYQQSLDQGLQFLIQYYNGEERAKGNILERFSAQQFPDLHSELNLSSLELGDSALYFCASSVSSEQFFGPGTRLTVL.

This clone was counted only a few times. The chain employs TRBV5-4 and TRBJ2-7; 9 bases are a match to TRBD2. CDR1 is SGHNT, CDR2 YYREEE, per germline (reference sequence). Trimming removed 5 bases from V and 7 bases from J; junction bases left unmatched: 25. The CDR3 consists of 19 residues. The CDR3 nucleotides read TGTGCCAGCAGTAACCGAGCTCCCACCGCCGGGACTAGCTCTAGAGAGCAGTACTTC. Translating it yields CASSNRAPTAGTSSREQYF.

The DNA for the CDR3 is TGTGCCAGCAGCCGCAACAGGGCGAGCTCCTACGAGCAGTACTTC. It is translated as CASSRNRASSYEQYF. The chain uses TRBV27 and TRBJ2-7, with D tentatively TRBD1 (6 bases). This CDR3 comprises 15 residues. V was clipped by 6 bases and J by 0 bases, with 15 bases between them. Germline CDR1 and CDR2: MNHEY and SMNVEV (reference sequence).

This sequence joins TRBV28 and TRBJ1-5; D gene uncertain. Germline assignment: CDR1 MDHEN and CDR2 SYDVKM. This CDR3 is 14 amino acids long. V lost 3 bases and J lost 5, with 11 bases in between. CDR3 loop: CASSLEFLYQPQHF. CDR3 sequence (DNA): TGTGCCAGCAGTTTGGAGTTCCTCTATCAGCCCCAGCATTTT.

The chain employs TRBV5-1 and TRBJ1-2; D is undetermined. The CDR3 sequence is 14 residues long. V was shortened by 5 bases and J by 4 bases, with 15 bases between the two germline ends. Germline loops: CDR1 SGHRS, CDR2 YFSETQ. In DNA form, the CDR3 reads TGCGCCAGCAGACTGGATCGGGTTAGCTATGGCTACACCTTC. This sequence encodes CASRLDRVSYGYTF. The full variable domain, in which reference TRBV5-1 and TRBJ1-2 provide the parts outside the CDR3, is KAGVTQTPRYLIKTRGQQVTLSCSPISGHRSVSWYQQTPGQGLQFLFEYFSETQRNKGNFPGRFSGRQFSNSRSEMNVSTLELGDSALYLCASRLDRVSYGYTFGSGTRLTVV.

The CDR3 is CATSWGDRGPYEQYF. The DNA of the CDR3 is TGTGCCACCAGCTGGGGTGACAGGGGGCCCTACGAGCAGTACTTC. V usage is TRBV15 and J usage is TRBJ2-7; 10 bases align to TRBD1. Germline assignment: CDR1 LNHNV and CDR2 YYDKDF (reference sequence). The CDR3 sequence is 15 residues long. Trimming removed 5 bases from V and 2 bases from J; junction bases left unmatched: 6.

The V call is TRBV2, the J call TRBJ2-2, with TRBD2 identical over 12 bases. The CDR3 contains 15 residues. With 6 bases clipped from V and 6 bases from J, the junction kept 5 bases outside the gene matches. The germline CDR1 and CDR2 sequences are SNHLY and FYNNEI. CDR3 loop: CASSRLAGGPGELFF. Written as DNA, the CDR3 is TGTGCCAGCAGCAGGCTAGCGGGGGGGCCCGGGGAGCTGTTTTTT. The full variable domain, with the rest looked up from reference TRBV2 and TRBJ2-2, is EPEVTQTPSHQVTQMGQEVILRCVPISNHLYFYWYRQILGQKVEFLVSFYNNEISEKSEIFDDQFSVERPDGSNFTLKIRSTKLEDSAMYFCASSRLAGGPGELFFGEGSRLTVL.

CDR3 nucleotide sequence: TGCGCCAGCAGCCTAGACAGCAACTACTGGTACTTC. Translated, it gives CASSLDSNYWYF. V usage is TRBV5-1 and J usage is TRBJ2-5; D possibly corresponds to TRBD1 (5 bases). V lost 4 bases and J 13 bases, leaving 17 bases between the germline ends. The germline gives CDR1 SGHRS, CDR2 YFSETQ. This CDR3 has 12 amino acids.

The chain is built from TRBV5-1 and TRBJ1-6, with 7 bases aligning to TRBD1. Germline CDR1 SGHRS, CDR2 YFSETQ. The CDR3 runs 14 residues. The V gene end was trimmed by 4 bases and the J gene end by 8 bases; junction bases not matched to a gene: 6. CDR3 coding DNA: TGCGCCAGCAGCGCGGGGACAGTCGATTCACCCCTCCACTTT. Residues: CASSAGTVDSPLHF.

A single count supports this clone. This chain joins TRBV18 and TRBJ1-1, with D possibly being TRBD1 (5 bases). The ends were cut back, 0 bases at V and 2 bases at J, with 7 bases in the middle. The CDR3 contains 14 residues. Germline V gene lookup returns CDR1 KGHSH and CDR2 LQKENI. CDR3 sequence: CASSPPGQNTEAFF. CDR3 DNA: TGTGCCAGCTCACCACCGGGGCAAAACACTGAAGCTTTCTTT.